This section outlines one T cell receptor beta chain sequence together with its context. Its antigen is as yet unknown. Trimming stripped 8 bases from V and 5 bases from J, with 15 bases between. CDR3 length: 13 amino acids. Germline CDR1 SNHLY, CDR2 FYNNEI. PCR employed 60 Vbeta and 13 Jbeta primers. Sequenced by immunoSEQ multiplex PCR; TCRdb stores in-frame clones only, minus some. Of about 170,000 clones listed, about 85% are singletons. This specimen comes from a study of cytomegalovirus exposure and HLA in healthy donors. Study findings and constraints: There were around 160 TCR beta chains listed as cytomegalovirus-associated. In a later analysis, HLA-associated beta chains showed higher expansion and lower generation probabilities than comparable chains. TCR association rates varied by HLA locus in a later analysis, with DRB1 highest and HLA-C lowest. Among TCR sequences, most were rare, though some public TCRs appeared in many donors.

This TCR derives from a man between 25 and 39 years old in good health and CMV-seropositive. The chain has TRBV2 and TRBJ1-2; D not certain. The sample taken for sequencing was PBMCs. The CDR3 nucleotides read TGTGCCAGCCCTGGGAGTGAGACGTATGGCTACACCTTC. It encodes CASPGSETYGYTF.